This T cell receptor (beta chain) was observed in a study of T cell changes during pregnancy in multiple sclerosis. The CDR3 consists of 13 residues. CDR1 and CDR2 from the germline V gene are MNHNY and SVGAGI (reference sequence). V dropped 6 bases and J dropped 8; count of bases not matched to a gene: 7. Sequenced by immunoSEQ multiplex PCR; TCRdb stores in-frame clones only, minus some. This table holds about 58,000 clones, roughly nine tenths found once. This TCR derives from a female donor in good health, enrolled as a control in a pregnancy study. This chain connects TRBV6-6 to TRBJ1-2, with 9 nucleotides matching TRBD1. This sample comprised CD4+ T cells from peripheral blood mononuclear cells, obtained after pregnancy. CDR3 protein: CASSRDRVGGYTF. The CDR3, as DNA: TGTGCCAGCAGCCGGGACAGGGTGGGAGGCTACACCTTC.